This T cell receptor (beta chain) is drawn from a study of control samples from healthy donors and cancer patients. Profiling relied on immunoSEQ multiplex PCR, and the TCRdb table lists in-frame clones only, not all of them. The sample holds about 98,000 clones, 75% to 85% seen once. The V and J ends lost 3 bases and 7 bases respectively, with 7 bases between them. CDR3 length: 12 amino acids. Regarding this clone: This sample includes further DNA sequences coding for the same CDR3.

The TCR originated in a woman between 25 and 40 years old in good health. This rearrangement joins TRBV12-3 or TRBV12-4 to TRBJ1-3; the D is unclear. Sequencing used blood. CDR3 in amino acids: CASSLGWNTIYF. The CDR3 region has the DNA TGTGCCAGCAGTTTGGGCTGGAACACCATATATTTT.